This is a list of T cell receptor beta chains from one sample in a study of quantifying T cell responses using KT2 cells. Via MiXCR, TCRdb re-called the UMI-ligation and nested PCR reads, giving one row per CDR3 protein. Of about 33,000 distinct CDR3 sequences in the sample, about a tenth were seen once. The sample taken for sequencing was PBMCs spiked with cells of the T cell clone KT2. These receptors were collected from a human donor. CDR3s include the opening cysteine and the closing phenylalanine or tryptophan. The order of the fields is V gene, J gene, clone size, D gene, CDR3 protein, CDR3 DNA. The D gene is left open where the match is weak. Clone size is stated in some rows and not others, as once, few, many or a class when expanded.

TRBV4-2	TRBJ2-1	-	TRBD2	CASSPLLAGDYNEQFF	TGTGCCAGCAGCCCCCTACTAGCGGGAGACTACAATGAGCAGTTCTTC
TRBV5-5	TRBJ2-2	-	-	CASSLGDTGELFF	TGTGCCAGCAGCTTGGGGGACACCGGGGAGCTGTTTTTT
TRBV28	TRBJ2-7	-	TRBD1	CVSSRQGKSSYEQYF	TGTGTCAGCAGCAGACAGGGGAAGAGCTCCTACGAGCAGTACTTC
TRBV28	TRBJ2-5	few	-	CASSLSGGSETQYF	TGTGCCAGCAGTTTGTCGGGGGGCAGTGAGACCCAGTACTTC
TRBV21-1	TRBJ1-3	few	-	CASTHGDLHSGNTIYF	TGTGCCAGCACCCACGGGGACCTCCACTCTGGAAACACCATATATTTT
TRBV29-1	TRBJ1-2	many	-	CSVARGQHYGYTF	TGCAGCGTTGCGAGGGGACAACACTATGGCTACACCTTC
TRBV2	TRBJ1-5	-	-	CASSKATSNQPQHF	TGTGCCAGCAGTAAAGCGACGAGCAATCAGCCCCAGCATTTT
TRBV9	TRBJ2-1	many	TRBD2	CASSAIKREGRGEQFF	TGTGCCAGCAGCGCGATTAAGCGGGAGGGCCGCGGTGAGCAGTTCTTC
TRBV5-1	TRBJ1-5	few	TRBD1	CASSPTGESNQPQHF	TGCGCCAGCAGCCCGACAGGGGAAAGCAATCAGCCCCAGCATTTT
TRBV3-1	TRBJ1-1	few	-	CASSQDSKQMNTEAFF	TGTGCCAGCAGCCAAGATTCTAAACAGATGAACACTGAAGCTTTCTTT
TRBV12-3/TRBV12-4	TRBJ2-7	many	-	CASSRTPSYEQYF	TGTGCCAGCAGCCGGACACCTTCCTACGAGCAGTACTTC
TRBV12-3/TRBV12-4	TRBJ2-1	few	-	CASSLAASVSYNEQFF	TGTGCCAGCAGTTTAGCGGCTAGCGTCTCCTACAATGAGCAGTTCTTC
TRBV27	TRBJ2-7	few	TRBD2	CASSFGLAGYEQYF	TGTGCCAGCAGTTTCGGACTAGCGGGGTACGAGCAGTACTTC
TRBV6-9	TRBJ1-2	many	-	CASRGGKGLGPFNYGYTF	TGTGCCAGCAGAGGGGGAAAAGGACTCGGCCCTTTTAACTATGGCTACACCTTC
TRBV5-1	TRBJ1-4	-	TRBD1	CASSSGGGNEKLFF	TGCGCCAGCAGCTCCGGAGGGGGCAATGAAAAACTGTTTTTT
TRBV5-1	TRBJ1-3	-	TRBD1	CASSLVRDPQRGQTGNTIYF	TGCGCCAGCAGCTTGGTTCGGGACCCTCAGAGGGGGCAAACTGGAAACACCATATATTTT
TRBV7-3	TRBJ2-1	few	TRBD2	CASSRVGGSSYNEQFF	TGTGCCAGCAGCCGCGTGGGGGGGAGTTCCTACAATGAGCAGTTCTTC
TRBV20-1	TRBJ1-2	few	-	CSAAFEPGTKYGYTF	TGCAGTGCCGCATTTGAGCCGGGGACGAAATATGGCTACACCTTC
TRBV3-1	TRBJ1-2	-	-	CASSHKGGLYSYTF	TGTGCCAGCAGCCACAAGGGAGGGCTATACAGCTACACCTTC
TRBV7-2	TRBJ2-7	few	TRBD2	CASSPQREVSEQYF	TGTGCCAGCAGCCCCCAGCGGGAGGTGTCCGAGCAGTACTTC
TRBV28	TRBJ2-1	-	-	CASSFSGGRLSEQFF	TGTGCCAGCAGTTTCTCTGGGGGCAGGTTGTCAGAGCAGTTCTTC
TRBV20-1	TRBJ1-5	many	-	CSARDLGLDSNQPQHF	TGCAGTGCTAGAGATCTCGGACTGGATAGCAATCAGCCCCAGCATTTT
TRBV27	TRBJ2-2	-	-	CASSSPRDVITGELFF	TGTGCCAGCAGTTCCCCCCGAGACGTAATCACCGGGGAGCTGTTTTTT
TRBV3-1	TRBJ1-2	many	-	CASSQGDLGSGYTF	TGTGCCAGCAGCCAAGGCGACCTAGGGAGCGGCTACACCTTC
TRBV27	TRBJ1-6	many	-	CASSLRAGMNSPLHF	TGTGCCAGCAGTTTACGGGCAGGGATGAATTCACCCCTCCACTTT
TRBV11-1	TRBJ1-1	-	-	CASSLVLEEAFF	TGTGCCAGCAGCTTAGTTCTAGAAGAAGCTTTCTTT
TRBV2	TRBJ1-1	many	-	CASSGAGQGDEQEAFF	TGTGCCAGCAGCGGGGCAGGGCAGGGAGATGAACAGGAAGCTTTCTTT
TRBV3-1	TRBJ2-3	-	TRBD2	CASSPSGRAADTQYF	TGTGCCAGCAGCCCGAGCGGGAGGGCGGCAGATACGCAGTATTTT
TRBV18	TRBJ1-5	-	TRBD1	CASSPRTGGNQPQHF	TGTGCCAGCTCACCGAGGACAGGGGGCAATCAGCCCCAGCATTTT
TRBV4-1	TRBJ1-1	few	-	CASSQLVVTEAFF	TGCGCCAGCAGCCAGTTAGTAGTCACTGAAGCTTTCTTT
TRBV7-9	TRBJ1-1	-	-	CASSLGDDTNTEAFF	TGTGCCAGCAGCTTAGGGGATGACACTAACACTGAAGCTTTCTTT
TRBV10-3	TRBJ1-1	-	TRBD1	CAIRGTVLMNTEAFF	TGTGCCATCAGGGGGACAGTCCTCATGAACACTGAAGCTTTCTTT
TRBV6-1	TRBJ2-3	many	-	CASSEGRGGTQYF	TGTGCCAGCAGTGAAGGGAGAGGGGGTACGCAGTATTTT
TRBV27	TRBJ2-3	few	-	CASTQSGQPSTDTQYF	TGTGCCAGCACACAGAGCGGACAGCCTAGCACAGATACGCAGTATTTT
TRBV28	TRBJ2-7	-	TRBD2	CASTQLAGGPNEQYF	TGTGCCAGCACCCAACTAGCGGGAGGGCCGAACGAGCAGTACTTC
TRBV7-2	TRBJ2-3	many	-	CASSRAADTQYF	TGTGCCAGCAGCCGGGCCGCGGATACGCAGTATTTT
TRBV7-2	TRBJ2-2	few	TRBD1	CASTRQDRGILGTGELFF	TGTGCCAGCACACGCCAAGACAGGGGGATTTTGGGCACCGGGGAGCTGTTTTTT
TRBV7-8	TRBJ2-5	few	-	CASSLPTGEGVETQYF	TGTGCCAGCAGCTTACCCACCGGGGAGGGGGTAGAGACCCAGTACTTC
TRBV12-3/TRBV12-4	TRBJ2-3	many	-	CASSPPSTDTQYF	TGTGCCAGCTCCCCCCCTAGCACAGATACGCAGTATTTT
TRBV5-5	TRBJ2-2	many	-	CASSLVDRRNTGELFF	TGTGCCAGCAGCTTGGTTGACAGGAGGAACACCGGGGAGCTGTTTTTT
TRBV6-4	TRBJ2-3	many	-	CASSVYGESTDTQYF	TGTGCCAGCAGTGTTTACGGGGAGAGCACAGATACGCAGTATTTT
TRBV20-1	TRBJ1-5	-	-	CSAKVPNQPQHF	TGCAGTGCTAAGGTCCCCAATCAGCCCCAGCATTTT
TRBV7-9	TRBJ2-7	many	TRBD1	CASSHTSAGGWGDEQYF	TGTGCCAGCAGCCACACATCGGCAGGGGGCTGGGGTGACGAGCAGTACTTC